A selection of T cell receptor beta chains follows, all from one sample in a study of T cell responses to AZD1222 COVID-19 vaccine. Assay used: immunoSEQ multiplex PCR; TCRdb lists only in-frame clones, some missing. The table includes about 94,000 clones, more than 70% detected once. Sequenced material: peripheral blood, taken on day 0 of AZD1222 vaccination. These receptors came from an adult in good health. Both conserved end residues are trimmed from each CDR3. The D gene is left open where the match is weak.

V: TRBV7-8
D: NA
length: 12
CDR3: ASSPQFLDGELF

V: TRBV2
D: NA
length: 12
CDR3: ASSAGLWDTEAF

V: TRBV6-5
D: NA
length: 12
CDR3: ASSYTGSSTEAF

V: TRBV6-5
D: NA
length: 11
CDR3: ATLSTVNYGYT

V: TRBV30
D: NA
length: 11
CDR3: AWRTVTQVPQY

V: TRBV9
D: NA
length: 12
CDR3: ASSVATESTEAF

V: TRBV19
D: NA
length: 12
CDR3: ASSPGTPSVEQY

V: TRBV3-1/TRBV3-2
D: NA
length: 11
CDR3: ASSQDQPEKLF

V: TRBV7-3
D: NA
length: 12
CDR3: ASSRGASTDTQY

V: TRBV5-8
D: TRBD1
length: 13
CDR3: ASSSQGARREKLF

V: TRBV5-1
D: NA
length: 12
CDR3: ASSKDKVVREQY

V: TRBV5-1
D: NA
length: 15
CDR3: ASSLGVGGSSGNTIY

V: TRBV10-3
D: TRBD1
length: 10
CDR3: AISDRGYEQY

V: TRBV3-1/TRBV3-2
D: TRBD1
length: 14
CDR3: ASSQKTGSSYNEQF